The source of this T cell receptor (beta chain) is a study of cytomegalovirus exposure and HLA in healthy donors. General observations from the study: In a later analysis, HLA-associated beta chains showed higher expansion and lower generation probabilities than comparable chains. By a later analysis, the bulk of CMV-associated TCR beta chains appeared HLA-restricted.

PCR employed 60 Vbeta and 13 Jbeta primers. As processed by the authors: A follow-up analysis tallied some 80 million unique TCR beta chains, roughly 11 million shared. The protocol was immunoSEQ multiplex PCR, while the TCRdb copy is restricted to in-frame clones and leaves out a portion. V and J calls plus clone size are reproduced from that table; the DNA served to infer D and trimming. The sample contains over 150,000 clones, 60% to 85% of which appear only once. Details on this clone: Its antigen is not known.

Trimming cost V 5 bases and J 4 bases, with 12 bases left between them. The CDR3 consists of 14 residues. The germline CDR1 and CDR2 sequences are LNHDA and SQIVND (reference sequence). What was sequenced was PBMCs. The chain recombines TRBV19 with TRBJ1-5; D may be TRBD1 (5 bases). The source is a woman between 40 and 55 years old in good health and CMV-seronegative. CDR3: CASSGRGGNQPQHF. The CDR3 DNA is TGTGCCAGTAGTGGTAGGGGAGGGAATCAGCCCCAGCATTTT. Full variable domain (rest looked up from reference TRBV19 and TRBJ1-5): DGGITQSPKYLFRKEGQNVTLSCEQNLNHDAMYWYRQDPGQGLRLIYYSQIVNDFQKGDIAEGYSVSREKKESFPLTVTSAQKNPTAFYLCASSGRGGNQPQHFGDGTRLSIL.